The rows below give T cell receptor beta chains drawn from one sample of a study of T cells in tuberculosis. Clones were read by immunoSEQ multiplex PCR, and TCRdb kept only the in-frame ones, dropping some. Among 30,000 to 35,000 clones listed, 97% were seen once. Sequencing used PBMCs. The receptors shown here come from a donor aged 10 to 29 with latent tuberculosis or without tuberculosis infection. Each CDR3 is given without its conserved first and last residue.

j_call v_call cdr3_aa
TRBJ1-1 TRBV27 ASRPEAGVGTEAF
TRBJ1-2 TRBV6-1 ASTGVNYGYT
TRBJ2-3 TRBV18 ASSPLPGGASDTQY
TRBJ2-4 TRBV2 ASSEPGKNIQY
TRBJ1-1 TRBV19 ASSPPPGVAEAF
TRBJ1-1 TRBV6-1 ASSKTGDTEAF
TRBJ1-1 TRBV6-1 ASSASTGNTEAF
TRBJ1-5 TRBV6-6 ASSYRSNQPQH
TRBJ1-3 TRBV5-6 ASSLVSGRNTIY
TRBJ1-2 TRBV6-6 ASSSSVYGYT
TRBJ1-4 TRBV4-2 ASSLRAGDPNEKLF
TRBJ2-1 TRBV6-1 ASSARQGASNEQF
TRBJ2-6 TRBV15 ATSSQGAGANVLT
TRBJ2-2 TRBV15 ATSRGLAGVAGELF
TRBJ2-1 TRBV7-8 ASSLPGPYNEQF
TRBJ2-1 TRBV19 ASSPRRGIYNEQF
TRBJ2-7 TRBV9 ASSERTGGSYEQY
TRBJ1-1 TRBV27 ASSLVAGYTEAF
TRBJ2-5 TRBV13 ASSLQGGETQY
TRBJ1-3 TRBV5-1 ASSLAADSSGNTIY
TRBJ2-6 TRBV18 ASSPREAGTGANVLT
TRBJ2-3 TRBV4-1 ASSQRSGDSTDTQY
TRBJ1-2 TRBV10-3 AIREAGGIYGYT
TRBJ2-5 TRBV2 ASRWTSGRAYSGETQY
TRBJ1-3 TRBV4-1 ASSQGATSSGNTIY
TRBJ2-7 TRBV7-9 ASTLGTEDAYEQY
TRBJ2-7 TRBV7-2 ASSLAATSSYEQY
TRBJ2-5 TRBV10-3 AISESRETQY
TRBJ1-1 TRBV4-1 ASSQGGSSEAF
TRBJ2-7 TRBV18 ASSRLAGELEQY